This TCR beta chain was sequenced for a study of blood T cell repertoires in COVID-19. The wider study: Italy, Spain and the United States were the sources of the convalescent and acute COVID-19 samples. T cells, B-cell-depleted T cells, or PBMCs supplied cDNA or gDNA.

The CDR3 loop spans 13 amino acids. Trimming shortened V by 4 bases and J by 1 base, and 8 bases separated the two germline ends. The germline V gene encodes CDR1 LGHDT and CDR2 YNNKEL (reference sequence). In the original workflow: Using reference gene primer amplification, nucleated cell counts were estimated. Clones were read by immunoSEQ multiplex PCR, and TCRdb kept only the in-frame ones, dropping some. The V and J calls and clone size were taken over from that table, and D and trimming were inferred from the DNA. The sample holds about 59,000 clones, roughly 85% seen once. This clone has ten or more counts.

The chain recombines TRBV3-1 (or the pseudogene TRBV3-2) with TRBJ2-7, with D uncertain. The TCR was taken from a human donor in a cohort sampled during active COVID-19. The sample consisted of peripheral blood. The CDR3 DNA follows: TGTGCCAGCAGCCCCGAGCTTTCCTACGAGCAGTACTTC. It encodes CASSPELSYEQYF.